The 10 T cell receptor beta chains below come from one sample, sequenced in a study of blood T cell repertoires in COVID-19. Using immunoSEQ multiplex PCR, the repertoire was profiled, and TCRdb retains in-frame clones only, with some absent. Here the sample spans more than 200,000 clones, about 87% being singletons. Sequences were obtained from peripheral blood. The receptors originated from a man between 65 and 85 years old with acute or convalescent COVID-19.

The gene calls are TRBV29-1 and TRBJ1-2; D perhaps matches TRBD1 (5 bases). The germline V gene has CDR1 SQVTM and CDR2 ANQGSEA. The CDR3 sequence is 14 residues long. V was clipped by 6 bases and J by 8 bases, with 22 bases between them. CDR3 coding DNA: TGCAGCGTCAGTGAGACGGGGGGATTCAGGGGCTACACCTTC. It encodes CSVSETGGFRGYTF.

V usage is TRBV2 and J usage is TRBJ1-5; a possible D gene is TRBD1 (5 bases). V was shortened by 8 bases and J by 0 bases, with 14 bases between the two germline ends. Germline-derived CDR1 and CDR2 are SNHLY and FYNNEI. The CDR3 is 15 residues long. This chain's CDR3 is CASSQGSYSNQPQHF. CDR3 coding DNA: TGTGCCAGCTCGCAGGGATCTTATAGCAATCAGCCCCAGCATTTT. Full variable domain (missing parts from reference TRBV2 and TRBJ1-5): EPEVTQTPSHQVTQMGQEVILRCVPISNHLYFYWYRQILGQKVEFLVSFYNNEISEKSEIFDDQFSVERPDGSNFTLKIRSTKLEDSAMYFCASSQGSYSNQPQHFGDGTRLSIL.

The V call is TRBV24-1, the J call TRBJ2-1, with TRBD2 identical over 10 bases. With V trimmed by 4 bases and J by 10 bases, 9 bases remained unmatched. Germline V CDR1 and CDR2: KGHDR, SFDVKD. This CDR3 spans 15 amino acids. The CDR3 bases are TGTGCCACCAGTGACCCCTCTAGCGGGAGAGGCGAGCAGTTCTTC. It codes for CATSDPSSGRGEQFF.

CDR3 DNA: TGTGCCAGCAGCTTGGTCCCGGGGACTTCTGGGGCCAACGTCCTGACTTTC. It is translated as CASSLVPGTSGANVLTF. The chain joins TRBV5-5 to TRBJ2-6; a possible D gene is TRBD2 (6 bases). Germline CDR1 SGHKS, CDR2 YYEKEE (reference sequence). The ends were cut back, 0 bases at V and 1 base at J, with 11 bases in the middle. The length of the CDR3 is 17 residues.

This clone was observed a single time. The CDR3 DNA is TGTGCCAGCAGCCTCCCATCGGACAGGCCGGTGAACACTGAAGCTTTCTTT. Translated: CASSLPSDRPVNTEAFF. The chain recombines TRBV3-1 (or the pseudogene TRBV3-2) with TRBJ1-1; 7 nucleotides line up with TRBD1. The CDR3 is 17 amino acids. The trim removed 4 bases at V and 0 bases at J, leaving 11 bases unmatched. Germline loops: CDR1 LGHDT, CDR2 YNNKEL (reference sequence).

As for this clone: Since a much larger clone is just one base distant, this may be a read error. The chain uses TRBV6-5 and TRBJ2-6, with a weak D call TRBD1 (6 bases). V lost 4 bases and J lost 0, with 7 bases in between. CDR1 and CDR2 from the germline V gene are MNHEY and SVGAGI. The CDR3 is 15 amino acids. CDR3 amino acids: CASSSDSSGANVLTF. The DNA for the CDR3 is TGTGCCAGCAGTTCGGACAGCTCTGGGGCCAACGTCCTGACTTTC.

This sequence joins TRBV7-8 and TRBJ2-7, with D perhaps TRBD2 (7 bases). CDR3 length: 14 amino acids. The germline V gene has CDR1 SGHVS and CDR2 FQNEAQ. V shed 4 bases and J shed 4 bases, with 14 bases lying between them. The CDR3 DNA reads TGTGCCAGCAGCTCACACAGGGAGGGGTACGAGCAGTACTTC. It codes for CASSSHREGYEQYF.

The V and J genes are TRBV13 and TRBJ2-1; D remains unclear. Trimming took 8 bases from V and 4 from J, leaving 6 bases between them. Germline values: CDR1 PRHDT, CDR2 FYEKMQ (reference sequence). The length of the CDR3 is 11 residues. In nucleotides, the CDR3 is TGTGCCAGCCAACATTACAATGAGCAGTTCTTC. Translating gives CASQHYNEQFF.

The chain recombines TRBV10-3 with TRBJ2-7; D remains unclear. The CDR3 has 12 amino acids. The germline V and J ends were trimmed by 5 bases and 4 bases, with 9 bases remaining between them. The germline V gene encodes CDR1 ENHRY and CDR2 SYGVKD. DNA of the CDR3: TGTGCCATCAGTCTTACAGAATACGAGCAGTACTTC. Encoded protein: CAISLTEYEQYF.

With regard to this clone: The sample holds other DNA sequences that translate to the same CDR3. CDR3 loop: CASSSGTSGTDTQYF. CDR3 DNA: TGTGCCAGCAGCTCCGGGACTAGCGGCACAGATACGCAGTATTTT. The rearrangement links TRBV7-9 to TRBJ2-3, with 10 bases matching TRBD2. The CDR3 is 15 amino acids. V lost 4 bases to trimming and J lost 1 base; unmatched junction nucleotides: 2. Per germline, CDR1 SEHNR and CDR2 FQNEAQ (reference sequence).